Shown below are 18 T cell receptor beta chains from a single sample sequenced in a study of T cell responses to AZD1222 COVID-19 vaccine. The table came from immunoSEQ multiplex PCR; TCRdb's copy has only in-frame clones and leaves some out. Of 150,000 to 200,000 clones listed, around 94% are singletons. This specimen consisted of peripheral blood, obtained 28 days after the second dose of the MenACWY control vaccine. These receptors came from an adult who received the MenACWY meningococcal vaccine as a control.

J is TRBJ2-2 and V is TRBV7-9; TRBD2 might be the D (5 bases). Germline V gives CDR1 SEHNR, CDR2 FQNEAQ (reference sequence). There are 13 residues in the CDR3. Between the trimmed V and J ends, which lost 7 bases and 5 bases, there was a span of 11 bases. The CDR3 coding sequence is TGTGCCAGCAACCCGGGGTGGACCGGGGAGCTGTTTTTT. It is translated as CASNPGWTGELFF. Full variable domain (missing parts from reference TRBV7-9 and TRBJ2-2): DTGVSQNPRHKITKRGQNVTFRCDPISEHNRLYWYRQTLGQGPEFLTYFQNEAQLEKSRLLSDRFSAERPKGSFSTLEIQRTEQGDSAMYLCASNPGWTGELFFGEGSRLTVL.

This rearrangement joins TRBV7-9 to TRBJ1-6; 8 bases fit TRBD1. The J segment lost 3 bases and the V segment lost 1 base, leaving 5 bases of the junction unmatched. The CDR3 consists of 17 residues. CDR1 is SEHNR, CDR2 FQNEAQ, per germline (reference sequence). This CDR3 reads CASSLGRGQDYNSPLHF. CDR3 coding DNA: TGTGCCAGCAGCTTAGGAAGGGGACAGGACTATAATTCACCCCTCCACTTT.

The chain joins TRBV5-1 to TRBJ1-1; 10 bases agree with TRBD1. Unmatched junction bases numbered 13, after V lost 9 bases and J lost 5 bases. CDR3 length equals 15 residues. In germline, CDR1 is SGHRS, CDR2 YFSETQ. The CDR3 coding sequence is TGCGCCACCTCCCCAGGGGACAGGGGAGGTACTGAAGCTTTCTTT. Its protein product is CATSPGDRGGTEAFF.

The J gene is TRBJ2-1, the V gene TRBV5-1; D tentatively reads TRBD1 or TRBD2 (6 bases each). V was shortened by 1 base and J by 9 bases, with 11 bases between the two germline ends. Looked up from germline, CDR1 is SGHRS and CDR2 is YFSETQ. The CDR3 is 13 residues long. The CDR3 protein is CASSLLGGAEQFF. In DNA form, the CDR3 reads TGCGCCAGCAGCTTGTTGGGGGGCGCTGAGCAGTTCTTC.

The CDR3 is CATSDTGTNEQYF. Written as DNA, the CDR3 is TGTGCCACCAGTGATACCGGGACCAACGAGCAGTACTTC. This chain connects TRBV24-1 to TRBJ2-7, with D tentatively TRBD1 or TRBD2 (5 bases each). Trimming took off 3 bases at V and 5 bases at J, with 10 bases between the two ends. Germline V lookup: CDR1 KGHDR, CDR2 SFDVKD. CDR3 length equals 13 residues.

The CDR3 DNA reads TGTGCCAGCAGCCAAGAGGGGGTTGGGTCCTACGAGCAGTACTTC. It is translated as CASSQEGVGSYEQYF. The rearrangement uses TRBV4-2 and TRBJ2-7; D assignment may be TRBD1 or TRBD2 (5 bases each). This CDR3 contains 15 residues. CDR1 and CDR2 (germline): LGHNA, YNFKEQ. V was pared by 0 bases and J by 1 base, with 10 bases between.

V and J are TRBV19 and TRBJ2-3; D uncertain. Germline-derived CDR1 and CDR2 are LNHDA and SQIVND (reference sequence). CDR3 size: 13 residues. V lost 4 bases and J 1 base, leaving 6 bases between the germline ends. The CDR3 is CASSTRRTDTQYF. The DNA for the CDR3 is TGTGCCAGTAGTACAAGACGCACAGATACGCAGTATTTT.

V and J are TRBV7-9 and TRBJ1-5; TRBD1 aligns across 9 bases. CDR1 and CDR2 from the germline V gene are SEHNR and FQNEAQ (reference sequence). The CDR3 runs to 14 residues. The V gene end was trimmed by 4 bases and the J gene end by 4 bases; junction bases not matched to a gene: 2. CDR3 DNA sequence: TGTGCCAGCAGCTCCGGGACAGGGAATCAGCCCCAGCATTTT. Its translation is CASSSGTGNQPQHF.

This sequence joins TRBV9 and TRBJ2-7, with D uncertain. V lost 0 bases to trimming and J lost 5 bases, with 9 bases between them. This CDR3 is built from 13 residues. Germline assignment: CDR1 SGDLS and CDR2 YYNGEE. Here the CDR3 reads CASSVGPPHEQYF. The CDR3 DNA is TGTGCCAGCAGCGTAGGCCCGCCCCACGAGCAGTACTTC. The variable domain in full, with the rest retrieved from reference TRBV9 and TRBJ2-7, is DSGVTQTPKHLITATGQRVTLRCSPRSGDLSVYWYQQSLDQGLQFLIQYYNGEERAKGNILERFSAQQFPDLHSELNLSSLELGDSALYFCASSVGPPHEQYFGPGTRLTVT.

Here the CDR3 reads CASSDGTGGPDTQYF. CDR3 coding DNA: TGTGCCAGCAGCGATGGGACAGGGGGGCCAGATACGCAGTATTTT. This sequence joins TRBV5-6 and TRBJ2-3; 11 bases are a match to TRBD1. Germline lookup yields CDR1 SGHDT and CDR2 YYEEEE. This CDR3 is built from 15 residues. The ends lost 4 bases at V and 4 bases at J; junction bases unmatched: 5.

The J gene is TRBJ1-1, the V gene TRBV2; maybe TRBD1 (5 bases). The ends were cut back, 5 bases at V and 1 base at J, with 17 bases in the middle. Germline V lookup: CDR1 SNHLY, CDR2 FYNNEI. The CDR3 runs to 16 residues. The CDR3 nucleotides are TGTGCCAGCAGTTCCCGGCGGGGGACGGGGAACACTGAAGCTTTCTTT. Translation: CASSSRRGTGNTEAFF.

The J gene is TRBJ1-5, the V gene TRBV24-1; D is perhaps TRBD1 (5 bases). The CDR3 extends over 16 amino acids. Trimming took 4 bases from V and 3 from J, leaving 15 bases between them. The germline gives CDR1 KGHDR, CDR2 SFDVKD. This chain's CDR3 is CATSERGAGINQPQHF. The CDR3 DNA is TGTGCCACCAGTGAACGTGGGGCGGGTATCAATCAGCCCCAGCATTTT.

This chain links TRBV5-3 with TRBJ1-4; possible D gene TRBD1, 5 bases. TRBV5-3 is an ORF; its function is uncertain. There are 16 residues in the CDR3. V was cut by 7 bases and J by 0 bases, with 16 bases left in between. The CDR3: CARLPGFVATNEKLFF. CDR3 DNA: TGTGCCAGATTACCAGGGTTCGTTGCAACTAATGAAAAACTGTTTTTT.

The rearrangement joins TRBV5-1 to TRBJ2-1; TRBD2 matches 9 bases. Germline V lookup: CDR1 SGHRS, CDR2 YFSETQ. V lost 4 bases to trimming and J lost 2 bases; unmatched junction nucleotides: 4. This CDR3 region has 15 residues. The DNA for the CDR3 is TGCGCCAGCAGCGCCACTAGCGGGCCCTACAATGAGCAGTTCTTC. Its protein is CASSATSGPYNEQFF.

V usage is TRBV7-9 and J usage is TRBJ1-1; tentatively, D is TRBD1 (5 bases). Germline CDR1 and CDR2: SEHNR and FQNEAQ (reference sequence). Between the trimmed V and J ends, which lost 10 bases and 1 base, there was a span of 19 bases. This CDR3 contains 15 residues. The chain's CDR3 is CATTPDGGANTEAFF. The DNA for the CDR3 is TGTGCCACCACACCCGACGGGGGTGCGAACACTGAAGCTTTCTTT.

The V and J genes are TRBV7-2 and TRBJ2-7, with 15 nucleotides matching TRBD2. CDR1 is SGHTA, CDR2 FQGNSA, per germline. V lost 8 bases, J lost 4 bases, and 9 bases stayed unmatched. The CDR3 is 16 amino acids. The CDR3 DNA reads TGTGCCAGCGGATCGAGAGGACTAGCGGGAGGGTACGAGCAGTACTTC. As protein: CASGSRGLAGGYEQYF.

The chain joins TRBV5-5 to TRBJ1-1; D remains unclear. The ends were cut back, 0 bases at V and 5 bases at J, with 8 bases in the middle. Germline V gene lookup returns CDR1 SGHKS and CDR2 YYEKEE (reference sequence). The CDR3 is made up of 13 amino acids. CDR3 region: CASSLGIGTEAFF. Here the CDR3 DNA reads TGTGCCAGCAGCTTGGGGATTGGAACTGAAGCTTTCTTT.

This sequence joins TRBV15 and TRBJ2-3; 7 nucleotides line up with TRBD1. The CDR3 runs 16 residues. The germline CDR1 and CDR2 sequences are LNHNV and YYDKDF (reference sequence). Trimming cost V 0 bases and J 4 bases; bases outside gene matches: 7. For the CDR3, the DNA is TGTGCCACCAGCAGAGACGGGCAGGGGGTATCAGATACGCAGTATTTT. It yields the protein CATSRDGQGVSDTQYF.